These T cell receptor beta chains were read from a single sample in a study of cytomegalovirus exposure and HLA in healthy donors. The data were produced by immunoSEQ multiplex PCR, yet TCRdb's version contains in-frame clones alone and is incomplete. The data hold roughly 88,000 clones, with 76% observed a single time. The sequencing sample was made of PBMCs. All receptors derive from a man aged 25 to 45 in good health and CMV-seropositive. Each CDR3 is given with its conserved first and last residue. A D gene is named only where the DNA matches it firmly. Clone sizes are given selectively: once, few, many, or a class where the clone is expanded.

CDR3 protein,CDR3 DNA,V gene,D gene,J gene,clone size
CASSQDSAVSSYNEQFF,TGCGCCAGCAGCCAAGATTCGGCGGTGAGCTCCTACAATGAGCAGTTCTTC,TRBV4-1,-,TRBJ2-1,-
CASRFTGEAETQYF,TGTGCCAGCAGATTCACAGGGGAAGCAGAGACCCAGTACTTC,TRBV27,TRBD1,TRBJ2-5,-
CASSRTPQGHLHF,TGTGCCAGTAGCAGAACCCCCCAGGGGCACCTCCACTTT,TRBV19,-,TRBJ1-6,once
CASRPSGTGERNTIYF,TGTGCCAGCAGACCTTCCGGGACAGGGGAACGGAACACCATATATTTT,TRBV28,TRBD1,TRBJ1-3,-
CASSSTGGSGNTIYF,TGCGCCAGCAGCTCAACAGGGGGATCTGGAAACACCATATATTTT,TRBV5-1,TRBD1,TRBJ1-3,-
CASSRPGLAGAEQYF,TGTGCCAGCAGCCGACCGGGACTAGCGGGGGCCGAGCAGTATTTT,TRBV5-4,TRBD2,TRBJ2-3,-
CASSGVGQGETQYF,TGTGCCAGCAGTGGTGTTGGACAGGGTGAGACCCAGTACTTC,TRBV2,TRBD1,TRBJ2-5,-
CASSLRGSYEQYF,TGTGCCAGCAGCCTCAGAGGCTCCTACGAGCAGTACTTC,TRBV13,-,TRBJ2-7,-
CASSSQGSPLHF,TGTGCCAGCAGCTCCCAGGGTTCACCCCTCCACTTT,TRBV7-9,-,TRBJ1-6,-
CASSQIATSSYEQYF,TGTGCCAGCAGCCAAATAGCGACTAGCTCCTACGAGCAGTACTTC,TRBV7-2,-,TRBJ2-7,few
CASSFPQDNQPQHF,TGTGCCAGCAGCTTCCCACAGGATAATCAGCCCCAGCATTTT,TRBV7-9,-,TRBJ1-5,-
CASSTTGGSTEAFF,TGTGCCAGTAGTACTACAGGAGGGAGCACTGAAGCTTTCTTT,TRBV19,-,TRBJ1-1,few